This T cell receptor beta chain was documented in a study of radiotherapy plus CTLA-4 blockade in lung cancer (dated by TCRdb to between 2017 and 2018). Study-level background: Among the enrolled patients, about 20% had an objective response, and about 30% reached disease control.

The library was built by means of the immunoSEQ multiplex PCR assay. TCRdb carries this immuneACCESS record with in-frame sequences only. Its versions omit some clonotypes, under half of them owing to an unresolved V gene in the studies checked, with the rest unexplained. Here the sample has about 68,000 clones; 79% occur a single time. The ten largest clones represent roughly 10% of the sample. The study tested focal radiation therapy combined with CTLA-4 blockade (ipilimumab) in patients with chemo-refractory metastatic non-small-cell lung cancer. CDR1 LNHNV and CDR2 YYDKDF are derived from the germline V gene (reference sequence). The V and J ends are trimmed by 1 base and 5 bases, leaving 5 bases between them. From cysteine to phenylalanine, the CDR3 is 13 amino acids long. Only CDR3 DNA is held: 39 bases, read in frame from base 1. As to this clone: No antigen is known for it. Base qualities are not at hand, and no much larger clone is one base apart.

General findings and caveats noted by the study authors: After treatment with radiotherapy and ipilimumab, TCR clones that came from tumors expanded in the peripheral blood. Early dynamic changes in blood T cell clones, together with increased serum interferon-beta after radiation, were reported as the strongest predictors of response.

Specimen: peripheral blood, collected from a patient treated with radiotherapy plus ipilimumab. This chain is built from TRBV15 and TRBJ1-4; there is no confident call for the D gene. The clonotype was recovered from a human donor with non-small cell lung cancer who had a complete response to radiotherapy plus ipilimumab. The CDR3 loop reads CATSRGQNEKLFF. At the DNA level, the sequence is TGTGCCACCAGCAGAGGGCAGAATGAAAAACTGTTTTTT. The full variable domain, completed from the reference TRBV15 and TRBJ1-4 proteins outside the CDR3, reads DAMVIQNPRYQVTQFGKPVTLSCSQTLNHNVMYWYQQKSSQAPKLLFHYYDKDFNNEADTPDNFQSRRPNTSFCFLDIRSPGLGDTAMYLCATSRGQNEKLFFGSGTQLSVL.